This T cell receptor (beta chain) is from a study of graft-versus-host responses after intestinal transplantation. Notes on the study in general: Allograft clonal ratios (graft-versus-host to host-versus-graft) were high in patients who had graft-donor T cell macrochimerism. Some GvH clones appeared in ileal mucosa or blood before recipient bone marrow.

Remarks on this clone: Its specificity is not known.

Sequenced by immunoSEQ multiplex PCR; TCRdb stores in-frame clones only, minus some. The sample gives 80,000 to 95,000 clones, about 92% of which show up once; roughly 2% is in the top ten. CDR1 and CDR2 from the germline V gene are MNHEY and SVGAGI. The J segment lost 4 bases and the V segment lost 6 bases, leaving 8 bases of the junction unmatched. There are 15 residues in the CDR3. This rearrangement joins TRBV6-5 to TRBJ2-1, with TRBD1 matching over 8 bases. The starting material was unstimulated CD8+ T cells sorted from spleen or lymph node cells, obtained before intestinal transplant. The clonotype comes from a human donor who received an intestinal transplant. This CDR3 reads CASSQDRANYNEQFF. In nucleotides, the CDR3 is TGTGCCAGCAGCCAGGACAGGGCCAATTACAATGAGCAGTTCTTC.